Shown below are 21 T cell receptor beta chains from a single sample sequenced in a study of blood T cell repertoires in COVID-19. TCRdb's table, derived via immunoSEQ multiplex PCR, lists solely in-frame clones and lacks some. The repertoire consists of around 21,000 clones, with 84% occurring once and the leading ten covering 3% to 4%. Sequencing was done on a sample of peripheral blood. These TCRs come from a man aged 35 to 55 with acute or convalescent COVID-19.

The table lists this clone with a few counts. CDR3 coding DNA: TGTGCCAGCAGCCTGACAGGGACCCTCAGCAATCAGCCCCAGCATTTT. Translating gives CASSLTGTLSNQPQHF. The chain uses TRBV5-5 and TRBJ1-5; 7 nucleotides align to TRBD1. Germline CDR1 reads SGHKS; CDR2 reads YYEKEE (reference sequence). The CDR3 length is 16 residues. Trimming removed 4 bases from V and 1 base from J; junction bases left unmatched: 8.

The chain carries TRBV2 and TRBJ1-2, with 8 bases that match TRBD1. There are 11 residues in the CDR3. The germline gives CDR1 SNHLY, CDR2 FYNNEI. Germline trimming cut 8 bases from V and 10 bases from J; bases unmatched to any gene: 6. CDR3 sequence (DNA): TGTGCCAGCGCTGGGACAGGCTTCTACACCTTC. Its translation is CASAGTGFYTF.

This clone was picked up one time. The chain uses TRBV15 and TRBJ1-2; no firm D call. CDR3 length: 18 amino acids. With 0 bases removed from V and 6 bases from J, the gap between germline ends came to 23 bases. The germline gives CDR1 LNHNV, CDR2 YYDKDF (reference sequence). CDR3: CATSRESPPSLDQDGYTF. For the CDR3, the DNA is TGTGCCACCAGCAGAGAGAGCCCCCCGTCGTTAGATCAGGATGGCTACACCTTC.

The chain links TRBV7-3 to TRBJ2-3; 11 bases line up with TRBD2. Germline V gives CDR1 SGHTA, CDR2 FQGTGA. The V gene end was trimmed by 3 bases and the J gene end by 1 base; junction bases not matched to a gene: 3. The CDR3 covers 16 residues. CDR3 DNA sequence: TGTGCCAGCAGCTTGACTAGCGGGGTCCGCACAGATACGCAGTATTTT. As protein: CASSLTSGVRTDTQYF.

This chain connects TRBV9 to TRBJ1-5; D is perhaps TRBD1 (5 bases). The CDR3 spans 15 residues. Germline values: CDR1 SGDLS, CDR2 YYNGEE. V was clipped by 3 bases and J by 0 bases, with 10 bases between them. CDR3 sequence: CASSEGTSSNQPQHF. CDR3 in DNA: TGTGCCAGCAGCGAGGGGACTTCTAGCAATCAGCCCCAGCATTTT.

Worth noting for this clone: At one end the junction does not follow the germline gene, possibly because of a read error. This chain links TRBV19 with TRBJ1-1, with TRBD1 matching over 8 bases. The CDR3 runs to 16 residues. The germline gives CDR1 LNHDA, CDR2 SQIVND (reference sequence). The CDR3 region is CASRDRAKHGSTETFF. In DNA form, the CDR3 reads TGTGCCAGTAGGGACAGGGCGAAACACGGGAGCACTGAAACTTTCTTT.

V gene TRBV5-6 combines with J gene TRBJ1-5; a weak D match, TRBD1 (6 bases). The CDR3 totals 13 residues. V lost 1 base and J 7 bases, leaving 9 bases between the germline ends. Germline assignment: CDR1 SGHDT and CDR2 YYEEEE. CDR3 DNA: TGTGCCAGCAGCTTGACAGGGACCCAGCCCCAGCATTTT. Translated: CASSLTGTQPQHF. The full variable domain, in which reference TRBV5-6 and TRBJ1-5 provide the parts outside the CDR3, is DAGVTQSPTHLIKTRGQQVTLRCSPKSGHDTVSWYQQALGQGPQFIFQYYEEEERQRGNFPDRFSGHQFPNYSSELNVNALLLGDSALYLCASSLTGTQPQHFGDGTRLSIL.

This clone was found a few times. The CDR3 nucleotides read TGTGCCAGCAGCCCCATGGGCCAGCCCCAGCATTTT. This codes for CASSPMGQPQHF. V gene TRBV7-2 combines with J gene TRBJ1-5; no firm D call. The CDR3 loop spans 12 amino acids. Trimming took off 5 bases at V and 7 bases at J, with 9 bases between the two ends. From germline, CDR1 is SGHTA and CDR2 FQGNSA.

Here the CDR3 DNA reads TGCGCCAGCAGCCCCGCCGGGGGGCGGAACACCGGGGAGCTGTTTTTT. Protein product: CASSPAGGRNTGELFF. The chain uses TRBV5-1 and TRBJ2-2; perhaps TRBD2 as D (7 bases). V was trimmed by 4 bases and J by 1 base, leaving 14 bases between them. The CDR3 runs to 16 residues. Germline V lookup: CDR1 SGHRS, CDR2 YFSETQ.

The chain carries TRBV7-9 and TRBJ1-2; weak D call: TRBD1 (6 bases). Germline assignment: CDR1 SEHNR and CDR2 FQNEAQ (reference sequence). V lost 6 bases, J lost 6 bases, and 14 bases lay in between. The CDR3 is 13 amino acids. The CDR3 nucleotides read TGTGCCAGCAGTAACCTCGAGGGGGATGGCTACACCTTC. Translating it yields CASSNLEGDGYTF.

CDR3 sequence: CASVDKSRDTEAFF. CDR3 bases: TGTGCCAGCGTGGACAAATCACGGGACACTGAAGCTTTCTTT. The chain employs TRBV3-1 (or the pseudogene TRBV3-2) and TRBJ1-1; D is perhaps TRBD1 (5 bases). The CDR3 has 14 residues. Per germline, CDR1 LGHDT and CDR2 YNNKEL (reference sequence). Trimming removed 8 bases at V and 3 bases at J, with 16 bases between.

The V and J genes are TRBV30 and TRBJ1-6; the D is unclear. The CDR3 has 15 amino acids. V was cut by 0 bases and J by 9 bases, with 15 bases left in between. Germline V gene lookup returns CDR1 GTSNPN and CDR2 SVGIG (reference sequence). CDR3 nucleotide sequence: TGTGCCTGGAGTGTAGAAGCCGACGGGAGTTCACCCCTCCACTTT. It is translated as CAWSVEADGSSPLHF.

CDR3 nucleotides: TGCGCCAGCAGCCAAGATGATCAGGGGACGTCATACGAAGCTTTCTTT. Translating gives CASSQDDQGTSYEAFF. The gene calls are TRBV4-1 and TRBJ1-1; maybe TRBD1 (6 bases). Germline assignment: CDR1 MGHRA and CDR2 YSYEKL. The CDR3 loop spans 16 amino acids. Deletions cut 0 bases from V and 8 bases from J, with 19 bases between.

The chain joins TRBV7-6 to TRBJ2-1; 12 bases fit TRBD2. From germline, CDR1 is SGHVS and CDR2 FNYEAQ. The CDR3 loop spans 20 amino acids. Germline trimming cut 5 bases from V and 0 bases from J; bases unmatched to any gene: 14. The chain's CDR3 is CASSPRTSGIAQSSYNEQFF. DNA of the CDR3: TGTGCCAGCAGCCCAAGGACTAGCGGGATTGCCCAGAGCTCCTACAATGAGCAGTTCTTC.

On this clone: The same CDR3 arises from other DNA sequences in this sample as well. The genes are TRBV27 and TRBJ2-2; 12 bases fit TRBD2. V was pared by 5 bases and J by 4 bases, with 8 bases of the junction left unmatched. Germline V gene sequence: CDR1 MNHEY, CDR2 SMNVEV (reference sequence). The CDR3 loop spans 17 amino acids. The CDR3 sequence is CASSPRLAGGRTGELFF. The CDR3 nucleotides read TGTGCCAGCAGTCCAAGGCTAGCGGGAGGGCGCACCGGGGAGCTGTTTTTT.

CDR3 coding DNA: TGTGCCAGCAGCCAAAACCTAGCCCAAGAGACCCAGTACTTC. Protein: CASSQNLAQETQYF. The chain recombines TRBV3-1 (or the pseudogene TRBV3-2) with TRBJ2-5; a possible D gene is TRBD2 (5 bases). Germline V lookup: CDR1 LGHDT, CDR2 YNNKEL (reference sequence). V was pared by 2 bases and J by 1 base, with 8 bases between. The CDR3 runs 14 residues.

The chain combines TRBV6-5 with TRBJ2-7; 11 bases match TRBD2. CDR3 length: 16 residues. V lost 3 bases and J lost 4; bases outside the gene matches: 8. Per the germline V gene, CDR1 is MNHEY and CDR2 is SVGAGI. Here the CDR3 DNA reads TGTGCCAGCAGTTATAGCGGGAGGGCCCTCGGGTACGAGCAGTACTTC. This translates into CASSYSGRALGYEQYF.

V usage is TRBV14 and J usage is TRBJ1-2; D unclear. This CDR3 has 13 amino acids. The V end lost 1 base, the J end lost 8 bases, and 11 bases lay between the germline ends. Germline CDR1 SGHDN, CDR2 FVKESK. The CDR3, as DNA: TGTGCCAGCAGCCAAGTACAGTCGAAAGGCTACACCTTC. It translates to CASSQVQSKGYTF.

This chain joins TRBV10-3 and TRBJ1-2; D is unclear. The CDR3 is 13 residues long. Germline V gene data show CDR1 as ENHRY and CDR2 as SYGVKD. The V gene lost 11 bases and the J gene lost 3 bases, with 16 bases spanning the gap. This chain's CDR3 is CAGAPAGDYGYTF. The CDR3 region has the DNA TGTGCCGGAGCCCCGGCGGGAGACTATGGCTACACCTTC.

The rearrangement links TRBV5-1 to TRBJ2-3; D might be TRBD2 (5 bases). V was clipped by 3 bases and J by 0 bases, with 17 bases between them. CDR1 is SGHRS and CDR2 is YFSETQ in the germline V gene. The CDR3 loop spans 17 amino acids. CDR3 protein: CASSSALLGVSTDTQYF. The CDR3 nucleotides read TGCGCCAGCAGCTCAGCCCTCCTCGGGGTGAGCACAGATACGCAGTATTTT.

This clone was seen a handful of times. CDR3 nucleotides: TGCGCCAGCAGCTTGGGGACAGAAAGCAATCAGCCCCAGCATTTT. Its protein is CASSLGTESNQPQHF. The rearrangement uses TRBV5-1 and TRBJ1-5; D possibly corresponds to TRBD1 (6 bases). Per the germline V gene, CDR1 is SGHRS and CDR2 is YFSETQ. The CDR3 runs 15 residues. Between the trimmed V and J ends, which lost 0 bases and 1 base, there was a span of 8 bases.